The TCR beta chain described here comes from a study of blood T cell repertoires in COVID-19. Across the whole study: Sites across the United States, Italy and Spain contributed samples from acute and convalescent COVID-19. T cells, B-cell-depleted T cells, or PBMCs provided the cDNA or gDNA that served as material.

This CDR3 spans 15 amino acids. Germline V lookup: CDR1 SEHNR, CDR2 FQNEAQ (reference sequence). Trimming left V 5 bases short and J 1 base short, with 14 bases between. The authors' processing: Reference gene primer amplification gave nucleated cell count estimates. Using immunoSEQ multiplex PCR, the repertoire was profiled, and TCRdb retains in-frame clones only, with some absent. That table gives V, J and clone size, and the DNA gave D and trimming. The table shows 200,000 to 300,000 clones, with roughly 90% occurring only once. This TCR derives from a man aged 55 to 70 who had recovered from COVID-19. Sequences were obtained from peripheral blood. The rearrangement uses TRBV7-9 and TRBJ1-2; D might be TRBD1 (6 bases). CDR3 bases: TGTGCCAGCAGCCAAGCAGGGGTACTTAACTATGGCTACACCTTC. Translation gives CASSQAGVLNYGYTF.